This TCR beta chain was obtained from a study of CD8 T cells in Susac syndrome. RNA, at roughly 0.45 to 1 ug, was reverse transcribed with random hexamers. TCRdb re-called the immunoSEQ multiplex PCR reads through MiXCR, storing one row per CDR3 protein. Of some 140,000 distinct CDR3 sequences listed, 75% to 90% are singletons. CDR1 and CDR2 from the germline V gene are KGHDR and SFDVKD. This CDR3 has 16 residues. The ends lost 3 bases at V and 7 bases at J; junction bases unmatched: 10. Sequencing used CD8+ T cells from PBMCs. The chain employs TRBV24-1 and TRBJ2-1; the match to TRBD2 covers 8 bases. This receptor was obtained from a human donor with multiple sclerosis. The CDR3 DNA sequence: TGTGCCACCAGTGATCCCATGCGGGGGGTCCTGAATGAGCAGTTCTTC. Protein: CATSDPMRGVLNEQFF.